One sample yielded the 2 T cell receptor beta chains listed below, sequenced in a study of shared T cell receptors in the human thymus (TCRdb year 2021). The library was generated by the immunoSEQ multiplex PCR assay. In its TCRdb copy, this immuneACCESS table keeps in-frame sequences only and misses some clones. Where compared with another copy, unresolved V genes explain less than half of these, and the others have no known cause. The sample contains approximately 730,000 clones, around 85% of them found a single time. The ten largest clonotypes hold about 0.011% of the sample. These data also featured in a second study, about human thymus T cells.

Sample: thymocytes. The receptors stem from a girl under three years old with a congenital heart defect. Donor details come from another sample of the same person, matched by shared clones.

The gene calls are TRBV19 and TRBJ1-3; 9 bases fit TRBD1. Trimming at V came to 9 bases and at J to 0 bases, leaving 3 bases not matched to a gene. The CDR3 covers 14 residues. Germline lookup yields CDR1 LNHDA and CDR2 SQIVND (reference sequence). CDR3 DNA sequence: TGTGCCAGCGCGACAGGGGGCTCTGGAAACACCATATATTTT. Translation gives CASATGGSGNTIYF.

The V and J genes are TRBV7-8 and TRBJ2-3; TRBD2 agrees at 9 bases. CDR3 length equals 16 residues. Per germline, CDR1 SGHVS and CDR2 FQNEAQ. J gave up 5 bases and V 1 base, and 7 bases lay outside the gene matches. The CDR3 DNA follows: TGTGCCAGCAGCTTAGGAGGCGGGGGGGCCGGAGATACGCAGTATTTT. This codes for CASSLGGGGAGDTQYF.